The 14 T cell receptor beta chains presented below share a single source sample, sequenced in a study of B cell selection in AIRE deficiency. TCRdb keeps only in-frame clones here, not all; method: immunoSEQ multiplex PCR. The data contain roughly 24,000 clones, around 92% of them singletons. Regulatory T cells were sorted as CD4+CD25hiCD127low/negative. What was sequenced was CD4+CD25+ Tregs sorted from PBMCs. These TCRs come from a human donor in good health.

This rearrangement joins TRBV7-6 to TRBJ1-6; 8 bases align to TRBD1. Germline V gene lookup returns CDR1 SGHVS and CDR2 FNYEAQ. V shed 5 bases, J shed 7 bases, and the junction held 4 bases outside the gene matches. The CDR3 is 14 amino acids. CDR3: CASSLRDRNSPLHF. The CDR3 DNA is TGTGCCAGCAGCCTCCGGGACAGGAATTCACCCCTCCACTTT.

The chain couples TRBV6-5 to TRBJ2-5, with D possibly called TRBD1 or TRBD2 (5 bases each). Near its end, the DNA agrees better with TRBJ2-7, so the J call may be wrong. The CDR3 runs 16 residues. CDR1 is MNHEY, CDR2 SVGAGI, per germline. The CDR3 region is CASSYSLSGAPYEQYF. CDR3 DNA sequence: TGTGCCAGCAGTTACTCTCTGTCCGGGGCCCCCTACGAGCAGTACTTC.

The CDR3 bases are TGTGCCAGCAGCTTATTACAGATTAATGAAAAACTGTTTTTT. Translating gives CASSLLQINEKLFF. This chain uses TRBV7-9 with TRBJ1-4; D not certain. V gave up 2 bases and J gave up 4 bases, with 8 bases separating them. In germline, CDR1 is SEHNR, CDR2 FQNEAQ (reference sequence). The CDR3 loop spans 14 amino acids.

This clone was seen a single time. The V gene is TRBV7-7, the J gene TRBJ2-5, with a possible D match to TRBD1 (5 bases). The CDR3 contains 14 residues. Germline loops: CDR1 SSHAT, CDR2 FNYEAQ (reference sequence). V lost 6 bases to trimming and J lost 5 bases, with 16 bases between them. The CDR3 is CASSPDIQRETQYF. In DNA form, the CDR3 reads TGTGCCAGCAGTCCGGACATTCAGAGGGAGACCCAGTACTTC.

J is TRBJ2-1 and V is TRBV11-3; 7 bases line up with TRBD2. From germline, CDR1 is SGHNT and CDR2 YENEEA. The J segment lost 6 bases and the V segment lost 0 bases, leaving 8 bases of the junction unmatched. The CDR3 extends over 16 amino acids. The CDR3 sequence: CASSLDWRSGGNEQFF. The CDR3 DNA reads as TGTGCCAGCAGCTTAGATTGGCGATCGGGGGGCAATGAGCAGTTCTTC.

The chain is built from TRBV2 and TRBJ2-3; TRBD1 might be the D (5 bases). The V end was cut by 6 bases, the J end by 4 bases, with 14 bases between. This CDR3 spans 14 amino acids. Germline CDR1 SNHLY, CDR2 FYNNEI. The DNA of the CDR3 is TGTGCCAGCAGGGCCCTTAGGGGCCCAGATACGCAGTATTTT. This sequence encodes CASRALRGPDTQYF. Filled out from reference TRBV2 and TRBJ2-3, the complete variable domain reads EPEVTQTPSHQVTQMGQEVILRCVPISNHLYFYWYRQILGQKVEFLVSFYNNEISEKSEIFDDQFSVERPDGSNFTLKIRSTKLEDSAMYFCASRALRGPDTQYFGPGTRLTVL.

V gene TRBV7-9 combines with J gene TRBJ2-3; D may be TRBD2 (6 bases). The CDR3 is 19 residues long. Between the trimmed V and J ends, which lost 5 bases and 2 bases, there was a span of 26 bases. Germline V gene lookup returns CDR1 SEHNR and CDR2 FQNEAQ (reference sequence). The CDR3 bases are TGTGCCAGCAGCCCCTCCTGGAATGGACTATCTCCCGACACAGATACGCAGTATTTT. Translation gives CASSPSWNGLSPDTDTQYF.

This clone was counted a few times. The rearrangement uses TRBV19 and TRBJ1-2; possible D gene TRBD1, 6 bases. Deletions cut 5 bases from V and 4 bases from J, with 14 bases between. Germline V gene sequence: CDR1 LNHDA, CDR2 SQIVND (reference sequence). This CDR3 region has 14 residues. The CDR3 here is CASSFQGRTYGYTF. DNA for the CDR3: TGTGCCAGTAGTTTCCAGGGGAGGACCTATGGCTACACCTTC.

The chain combines TRBV19 with TRBJ2-1, with D uncertain. Germline CDR1 is LNHDA and CDR2 is SQIVND (reference sequence). This CDR3 is 14 amino acids long. V lost 6 bases, J lost 4 bases, and 13 bases lay in between. In nucleotides, the CDR3 is TGTGCCAGTAGCCTTATGGACGGGTACAATGAGCAGTTCTTC. It specifies CASSLMDGYNEQFF.

This chain links TRBV2 with TRBJ2-3, with 15 positions matching TRBD2. Germline V gene lookup returns CDR1 SNHLY and CDR2 FYNNEI. The CDR3 is 15 amino acids. The V segment lost 6 bases and the J segment 6 bases; nucleotides outside the gene matches: 4. CDR3 in amino acids: CASRGLAGGRDTQYF. CDR3 nucleotides: TGTGCCAGCAGGGGACTAGCGGGGGGCCGGGATACGCAGTATTTT.

The chain employs TRBV18 and TRBJ2-1; D perhaps matches TRBD2 (5 bases). This CDR3 spans 14 amino acids. Germline CDR1 KGHSH, CDR2 LQKENI. Trimming left V 2 bases short and J 9 bases short, with 14 bases between. This CDR3 is CASSPVGESAEQFF. CDR3 bases: TGTGCCAGCTCACCAGTCGGGGAATCCGCTGAGCAGTTCTTC.

The CDR3 loop is CAISESYPRDRLNTEAFF. CDR3 DNA: TGTGCCATCAGTGAGTCGTATCCCCGGGACAGATTAAACACTGAAGCTTTCTTT. The V and J genes are TRBV10-3 and TRBJ1-1; TRBD1 agrees at 7 bases. The CDR3 spans 18 residues. In germline, CDR1 is ENHRY, CDR2 SYGVKD. With 0 bases clipped from V and 2 bases from J, the junction kept 12 bases outside the gene matches.

The CDR3, as DNA: TGCAGTGCTTCGGACAGGCTTGAGCAGTTCTTC. Amino acids: CSASDRLEQFF. The chain couples TRBV20-1 to TRBJ2-1; TRBD1 aligns across 7 bases. The length of the CDR3 is 11 residues. With 5 bases clipped from V and 9 bases from J, the junction kept 4 bases outside the gene matches. Germline CDR1 reads DFQATT; CDR2 reads SNEGSKA (reference sequence).

The V call is TRBV21-1, the J call TRBJ1-4. TRBV21-1 has pseudogene status. The CDR3 is made up of 18 amino acids. The CDR3 here is CASSIQEGFGSTNEKLFF. Written as DNA, the CDR3 is TGTGCCAGCAGCATCCAAGAGGGGTTCGGTTCAACTAATGAAAAACTGTTTTTT.